This TCR beta chain was captured by sequencing in a study of control samples from healthy donors and cancer patients. Measured with immunoSEQ multiplex PCR; TCRdb has only the in-frame clones, and not every one. In the table there are approximately 150,000 clones, 85% to 90% of which are singletons. Sequenced input: blood. This TCR was sampled from a young man in good health.

The CDR3 here is CASSLYVAGGTDTQYF. The CDR3 region has the DNA TGTGCCAGCAGCTTATACGTAGCGGGAGGCACAGATACGCAGTATTTT. The genes are TRBV5-8 and TRBJ2-3; 9 bases match TRBD2. Germline CDR1 is SGHTS and CDR2 is YDEGEE. The ends lost 2 bases at V and 1 base at J; junction bases unmatched: 5. The CDR3 is 16 residues long.